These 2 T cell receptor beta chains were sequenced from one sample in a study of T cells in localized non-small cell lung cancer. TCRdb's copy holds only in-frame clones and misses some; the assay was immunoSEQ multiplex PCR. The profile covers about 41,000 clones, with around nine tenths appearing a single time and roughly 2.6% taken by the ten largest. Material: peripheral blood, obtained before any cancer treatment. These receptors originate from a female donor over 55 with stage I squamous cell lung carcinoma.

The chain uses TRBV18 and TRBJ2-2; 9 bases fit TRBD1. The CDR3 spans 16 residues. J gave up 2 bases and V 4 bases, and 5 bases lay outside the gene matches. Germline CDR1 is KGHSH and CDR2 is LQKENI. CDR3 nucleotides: TGTGCCAGCTCACTACGACAGGGGGAAAACACCGGGGAGCTGTTTTTT. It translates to CASSLRQGENTGELFF.

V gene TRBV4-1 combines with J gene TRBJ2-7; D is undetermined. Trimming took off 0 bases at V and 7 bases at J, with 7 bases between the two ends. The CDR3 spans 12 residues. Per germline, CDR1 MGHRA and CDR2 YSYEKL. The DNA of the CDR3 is TGCGCCAGCAGCCAAGATTTTGAGGAGCAGTACTTC. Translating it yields CASSQDFEEQYF.